The 15 T cell receptor beta chains below were found in one sample sequenced in a study of blood T cell repertoires in COVID-19. This table comes from immunoSEQ multiplex PCR, and its TCRdb copy is limited to in-frame clones, with some not included. The table includes nearly 200,000 clones, 85% detected once. Source material: peripheral blood. These receptors were taken from a man aged 55 to 70 with COVID-19, enrolled during active disease.

This clone was found a few times. The chain links TRBV7-8 to TRBJ1-1, with D hard to call. Trimming took off 1 base at V and 1 base at J, with 10 bases between the two ends. The germline CDR1 and CDR2 sequences are SGHVS and FQNEAQ. This CDR3 spans 15 amino acids. The CDR3 loop is CASSLDEQKNTEAFF. The DNA of the CDR3 is TGTGCCAGCAGCTTAGATGAACAAAAGAACACTGAAGCTTTCTTT.

This chain links TRBV23-1 with TRBJ2-7; D is unresolved. TRBV23-1 is noted as an ORF with a role that remains uncertain. V lost 0 bases and J lost 7, with 13 bases in between. The CDR3 is made up of 14 amino acids. Here the CDR3 reads CASSQSPQEAEQYF. In nucleotides, the CDR3 is TGCGCCAGCAGTCAATCCCCCCAAGAGGCGGAGCAGTACTTC.

This clone was seen repeatedly, ten times or more. The chain links TRBV5-4 to TRBJ2-7, with 8 bases that match TRBD1. Germline V gene lookup returns CDR1 SGHNT and CDR2 YYREEE (reference sequence). J was trimmed by 7 bases and V by 5 bases; bases with no gene match: 8. The CDR3 sequence is 13 residues long. DNA for the CDR3: TGTGCCAGCAGAAACAGGGGGTTAGATGAGCAGTACTTC. Its translation: CASRNRGLDEQYF.

This clone was counted between two and nine times. The chain links TRBV7-2 to TRBJ1-5; 8 positions agree with TRBD1. CDR1 and CDR2 (germline): SGHTA, FQGNSA. This CDR3 comprises 15 residues. V shed 5 bases, J shed 1 base, and the junction held 4 bases outside the gene matches. CDR3 sequence reads: CASSQQGGSNQPQHF. The CDR3 DNA sequence: TGTGCCAGCAGCCAACAGGGGGGAAGCAATCAGCCCCAGCATTTT.

The V gene is TRBV27, the J gene TRBJ2-1; possibly TRBD1 for D (5 bases). Germline CDR1 and CDR2: MNHEY and SMNVEV (reference sequence). Trimming pared 6 bases from V and 7 bases from J, leaving 10 bases between. The CDR3 length is 12 residues. The CDR3 sequence is CASSRQSNEQFF. The CDR3 DNA follows: TGTGCCAGCAGCCGACAGAGTAATGAGCAGTTCTTC.

The V gene is TRBV19, the J gene TRBJ1-1; 10 bases fit TRBD1. Germline lookup yields CDR1 LNHDA and CDR2 SQIVND (reference sequence). The V gene end was trimmed by 6 bases and the J gene end by 1 base; junction bases not matched to a gene: 2. This CDR3 contains 14 residues. CDR3 sequence (DNA): TGTGCCAGTAGACGGGACAGGGGGAACACTGAAGCTTTCTTT. This gives the protein CASRRDRGNTEAFF.

The chain has TRBV6-5 and TRBJ2-5, with D possibly TRBD1 on 6 matching bases. Trimming shortened V by 0 bases and J by 7 bases, and 18 bases separated the two germline ends. Looked up from germline, CDR1 is MNHEY and CDR2 is SVGAGI. The CDR3 loop spans 16 amino acids. The CDR3 sequence: CASSYSGAESWGTQYF. CDR3 sequence (DNA): TGTGCCAGCAGTTACTCGGGGGCAGAGAGCTGGGGGACCCAGTACTTC.

The genes are TRBV9 and TRBJ1-2; D might be TRBD1 (6 bases). Trimming cost V 0 bases and J 0 bases, with 9 bases left between them. Germline CDR1 SGDLS, CDR2 YYNGEE. The CDR3 has 15 residues. As DNA, the CDR3 is TGTGCCAGCAGCGTAGAGGCAGGGGCTAACTATGGCTACACCTTC. This encodes CASSVEAGANYGYTF.

J is TRBJ1-5 and V is TRBV5-1; a weak D match, TRBD1 (6 bases). Looked up from germline, CDR1 is SGHRS and CDR2 is YFSETQ. Between the trimmed V and J ends, which lost 0 bases and 7 bases, there was a span of 17 bases. The CDR3 is made up of 16 amino acids. The CDR3 spells CASSLEGAGAGQPQHF. In nucleotides, the CDR3 is TGCGCCAGCAGCTTGGAAGGGGCAGGGGCAGGGCAGCCCCAGCATTTT.

The chain carries TRBV4-3 and TRBJ1-2; D remains unclear. This CDR3 is built from 15 residues. Germline CDR1 is LGHNA and CDR2 is YSLEER. Deletions cut 0 bases from V and 5 bases from J, with 13 bases between. The CDR3 sequence: CASSQDGSGGYGYTF. CDR3 coding DNA: TGCGCCAGCAGCCAAGATGGCTCGGGCGGGTATGGCTACACCTTC.

The rearrangement uses TRBV11-1 and TRBJ2-1; 13 bases fit TRBD2. The CDR3 runs to 15 residues. Germline loops: CDR1 SGHAT, CDR2 FQDESV (reference sequence). Germline trimming cut 3 bases from V and 9 bases from J; bases unmatched to any gene: 5. The CDR3 spells CASSLGLAGFGEQFF. As DNA, the CDR3 is TGTGCCAGCAGCTTGGGACTAGCGGGGTTCGGTGAGCAGTTCTTC.

About this clone itself: Other DNA sequences in the sample encode the same CDR3. This rearrangement joins TRBV6-5 to TRBJ1-1; D call uncertain. Between the trimmed V and J ends, which lost 6 bases and 1 base, there was a span of 9 bases. From germline, CDR1 is MNHEY and CDR2 SVGAGI. This CDR3 contains 13 residues. The CDR3 reads CASSLGGNTEAFF. The CDR3 DNA reads as TGTGCCAGCAGCCTAGGTGGGAACACTGAAGCTTTCTTT.

The chain recombines TRBV7-9 with TRBJ1-2; 8 bases agree with TRBD1. The CDR3 is 15 residues long. Germline assignment: CDR1 SEHNR and CDR2 FQNEAQ (reference sequence). The V gene end was trimmed by 6 bases and the J gene end by 5 bases; junction bases not matched to a gene: 11. The CDR3 DNA is TGTGCCAGCAGGCCGACAGGGGCGGGGATATATGGCTACACCTTC. Protein: CASRPTGAGIYGYTF.

The chain recombines TRBV18 with TRBJ1-2; the D gene is possibly TRBD1 (5 bases). Germline values: CDR1 KGHSH, CDR2 LQKENI. The CDR3 loop spans 13 amino acids. V dropped 4 bases and J dropped 8 bases, with 14 bases sitting between them. CDR3: CASSLAGPQGYTF. The CDR3 nucleotides are TGTGCCAGCTCACTAGCGGGACCCCAGGGCTACACCTTC. The full variable domain, with the rest looked up from reference TRBV18 and TRBJ1-2, is NAGVMQNPRHLVRRRGQEARLRCSPMKGHSHVYWYRQLPEEGLKFMVYLQKENIIDESGMPKERFSAEFPKEGPSILRIQQVVRGDSAAYFCASSLAGPQGYTFGSGTRLTVV.

This clone was recorded a few times. The J gene is TRBJ1-6, the V gene TRBV9, with 11 bases fitting TRBD1. Germline CDR1 is SGDLS and CDR2 is YYNGEE. The CDR3 covers 16 residues. V shed 0 bases and J 9 bases; nucleotides not matched to a gene: 5. The CDR3 DNA sequence: TGTGCCAGCAGCGTAGGGACAGGGGGCGGTGGTTCACCCCTCCACTTT. Translating it yields CASSVGTGGGGSPLHF.